The following is a TCR beta chain sequence with its context. TCRdb's copy holds only in-frame clones and misses some; the assay was immunoSEQ multiplex PCR. The sample lists 90,000 to 120,000 clones, approximately 90% seen once, with roughly 1.1% in the top ten. The data belong to a study of OX40 agonist ivuxolimab in advanced cancers. Sampled blood was obtained at baseline, cycle 4 day 1, and cycle 7 day 1. The input for sequencing was CD4+ or CD8+ T cells sorted from blood, taken in a trial of the OX40 agonist ivuxolimab. The clonotype was recovered from an adult with an advanced solid tumor such as melanoma, head and neck, liver or kidney cancer.

The DNA for the CDR3 is TGCGCCAGCAGCTTGGATAGCAATCAGCCCCAGCATTTT. It codes for CASSLDSNQPQHF. The rearrangement joins TRBV5-1 to TRBJ1-5; D is ambiguous. V lost 0 bases and J 0 bases, leaving 1 base between the germline ends. CDR1 and CDR2 from the germline V gene are SGHRS and YFSETQ. CDR3 length: 13 residues.